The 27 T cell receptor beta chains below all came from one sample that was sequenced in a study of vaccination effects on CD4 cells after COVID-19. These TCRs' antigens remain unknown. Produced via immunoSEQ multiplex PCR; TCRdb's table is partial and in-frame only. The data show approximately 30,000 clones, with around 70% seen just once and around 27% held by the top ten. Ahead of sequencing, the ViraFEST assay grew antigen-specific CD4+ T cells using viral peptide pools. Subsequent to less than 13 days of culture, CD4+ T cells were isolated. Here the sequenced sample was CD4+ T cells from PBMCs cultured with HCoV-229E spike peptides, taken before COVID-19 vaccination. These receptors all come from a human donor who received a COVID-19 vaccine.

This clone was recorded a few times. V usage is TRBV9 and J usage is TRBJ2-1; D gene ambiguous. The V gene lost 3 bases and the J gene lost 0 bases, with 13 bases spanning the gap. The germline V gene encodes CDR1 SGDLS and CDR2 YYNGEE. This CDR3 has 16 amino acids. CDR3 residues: CASSGGTPSSYNEQFF. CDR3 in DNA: TGTGCCAGCAGCGGGGGTACCCCAAGCTCCTACAATGAGCAGTTCTTC.

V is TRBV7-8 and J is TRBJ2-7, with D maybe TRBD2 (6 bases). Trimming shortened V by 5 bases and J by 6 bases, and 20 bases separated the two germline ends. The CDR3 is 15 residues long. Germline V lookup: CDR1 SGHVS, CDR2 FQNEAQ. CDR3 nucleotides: TGTGCCAGCAGCCGCATAAAGGGACTTCCCCTCGAGCAGTACTTC. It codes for CASSRIKGLPLEQYF. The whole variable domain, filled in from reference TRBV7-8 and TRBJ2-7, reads GAGVSQSPRYKVAKRGQDVALRCDPISGHVSLFWYQQALGQGPEFLTYFQNEAQLDKSGLPSDRFFAERPEGSVSTLKIQRTQQEDSAVYLCASSRIKGLPLEQYFGPGTRLTVT.

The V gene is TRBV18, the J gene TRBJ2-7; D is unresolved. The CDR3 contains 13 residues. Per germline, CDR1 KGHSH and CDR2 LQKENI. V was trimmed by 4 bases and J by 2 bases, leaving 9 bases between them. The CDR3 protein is CASSLGRAYEQYF. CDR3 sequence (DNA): TGTGCCAGCTCACTGGGCAGAGCCTACGAGCAGTACTTC.

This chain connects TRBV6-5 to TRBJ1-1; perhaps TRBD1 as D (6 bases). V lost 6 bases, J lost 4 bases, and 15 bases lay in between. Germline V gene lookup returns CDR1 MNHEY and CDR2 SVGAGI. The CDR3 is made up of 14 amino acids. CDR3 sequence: CASRPRRGGTEAFF. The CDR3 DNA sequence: TGTGCCAGCAGGCCTCGGAGGGGGGGCACTGAAGCTTTCTTT.

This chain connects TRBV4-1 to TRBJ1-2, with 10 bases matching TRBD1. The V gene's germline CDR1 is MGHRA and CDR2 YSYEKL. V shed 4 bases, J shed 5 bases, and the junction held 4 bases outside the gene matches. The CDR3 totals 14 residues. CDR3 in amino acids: CASSPRDRGYGYTF. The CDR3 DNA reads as TGCGCCAGCAGCCCTCGGGACAGGGGTTATGGCTACACCTTC.

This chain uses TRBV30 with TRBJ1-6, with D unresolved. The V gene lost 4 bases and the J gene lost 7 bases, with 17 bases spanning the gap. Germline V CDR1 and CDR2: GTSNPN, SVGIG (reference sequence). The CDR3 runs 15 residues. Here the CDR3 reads CAWIRPGRVNSPLHF. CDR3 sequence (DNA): TGTGCCTGGATCCGACCCGGCCGGGTCAATTCACCCCTCCACTTT. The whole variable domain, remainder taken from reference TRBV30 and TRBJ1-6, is SQTIHQWPATLVQPVGSPLSLECTVEGTSNPNLYWYRQAAGRGLQLLFYSVGIGQISSEVPQNLSASRPQDRQFILSSKKLLLSDSGFYLCAWIRPGRVNSPLHFGNGTRLTVT.

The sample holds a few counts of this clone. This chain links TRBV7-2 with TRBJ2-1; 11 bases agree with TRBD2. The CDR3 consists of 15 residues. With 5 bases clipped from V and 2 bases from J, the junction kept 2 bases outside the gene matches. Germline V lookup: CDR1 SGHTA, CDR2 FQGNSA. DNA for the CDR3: TGTGCCAGCAGCAAGACTAGCGGGGCCTACAATGAGCAGTTCTTC. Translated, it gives CASSKTSGAYNEQFF.

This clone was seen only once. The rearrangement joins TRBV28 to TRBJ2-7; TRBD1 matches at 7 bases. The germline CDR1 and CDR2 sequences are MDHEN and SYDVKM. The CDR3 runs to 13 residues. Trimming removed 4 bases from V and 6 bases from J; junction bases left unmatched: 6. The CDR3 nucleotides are TGTGCCAGCAGTTCAGGACAGGCGGTCGAGCAGTACTTC. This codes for CASSSGQAVEQYF.

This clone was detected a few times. The CDR3 loop is CASSLGTGVNTEAFF. In nucleotides, the CDR3 is TGTGCCAGCAGTCTCGGGACAGGGGTGAACACTGAAGCTTTCTTT. This sequence joins TRBV5-6 and TRBJ1-1; 10 nucleotides align to TRBD1. The CDR3 extends over 15 amino acids. J lost 0 bases, V lost 5 bases, and 4 bases had no gene match. Per the germline V gene, CDR1 is SGHDT and CDR2 is YYEEEE.

CDR3 DNA: TGTGCCAGCAGCTTGGGAGGGGCTACCTACGAGCAGTACTTC. Protein: CASSLGGATYEQYF. The rearrangement uses TRBV5-8 and TRBJ2-7; D may match TRBD1 or TRBD2 (5 bases each). In germline, CDR1 is SGHTS, CDR2 YDEGEE. The CDR3 spans 14 residues. V was pared by 0 bases and J by 2 bases, with 9 bases between.

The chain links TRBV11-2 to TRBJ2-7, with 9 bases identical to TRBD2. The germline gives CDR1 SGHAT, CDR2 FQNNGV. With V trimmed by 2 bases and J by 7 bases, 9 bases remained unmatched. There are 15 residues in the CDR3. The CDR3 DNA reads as TGTGCCAGCAGCTTATGGGCTAGCGGGAACTCGGAGCAGTACTTC. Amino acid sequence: CASSLWASGNSEQYF.

The CDR3 bases are TGCGCCAGCAGCTTGGGAAGGAGCTCCTACGAGCAGTACTTC. Translating gives CASSLGRSSYEQYF. The V call is TRBV5-1, the J call TRBJ2-7, with no clear D. CDR1 SGHRS and CDR2 YFSETQ come from the germline V gene. CDR3 length: 14 amino acids. V was trimmed by 0 bases and J by 0 bases, leaving 7 bases between them.

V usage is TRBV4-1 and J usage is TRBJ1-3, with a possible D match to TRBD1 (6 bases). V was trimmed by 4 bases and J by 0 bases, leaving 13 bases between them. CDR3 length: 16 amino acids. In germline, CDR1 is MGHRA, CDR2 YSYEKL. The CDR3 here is CASSPRQVDSGNTIYF. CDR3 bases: TGCGCCAGCAGCCCCCGACAGGTCGACTCTGGAAACACCATATATTTT.

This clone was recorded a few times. For the CDR3, the DNA is TGCGCCAGCAGTCAATTCCGACAGTCTAACTATGGCTACACCTTC. Encoded protein: CASSQFRQSNYGYTF. This rearrangement joins TRBV23-1 to TRBJ1-2, with D possibly being TRBD1 (5 bases). Being an ORF, TRBV23-1 has a function that is uncertain. CDR3 length: 15 residues. V was cut by 1 base and J by 0 bases, with 9 bases left in between.

CDR3 nucleotides: TGTGCCAGCACGGGGGCTGGATACGAGCAGTACTTC. Its translation: CASTGAGYEQYF. The chain uses TRBV2 and TRBJ2-7; D tentatively reads TRBD1 or TRBD2 (6 bases each). V lost 7 bases and J lost 4, with 11 bases in between. Germline lookup yields CDR1 SNHLY and CDR2 FYNNEI. This CDR3 contains 12 residues.

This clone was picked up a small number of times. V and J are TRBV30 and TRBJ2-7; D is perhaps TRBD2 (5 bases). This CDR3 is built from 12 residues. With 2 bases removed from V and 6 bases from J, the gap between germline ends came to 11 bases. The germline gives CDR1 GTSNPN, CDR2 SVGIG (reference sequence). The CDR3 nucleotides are TGTGCCTGGAGTTTCCCGGGAAGCGAGCAGTACTTC. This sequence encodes CAWSFPGSEQYF.

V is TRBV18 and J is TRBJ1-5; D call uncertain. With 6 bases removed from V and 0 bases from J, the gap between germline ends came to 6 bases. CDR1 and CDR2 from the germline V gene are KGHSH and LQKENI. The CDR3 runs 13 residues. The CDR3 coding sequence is TGTGCCAGCTCCCTTTTTAGCAATCAGCCCCAGCATTTT. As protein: CASSLFSNQPQHF.

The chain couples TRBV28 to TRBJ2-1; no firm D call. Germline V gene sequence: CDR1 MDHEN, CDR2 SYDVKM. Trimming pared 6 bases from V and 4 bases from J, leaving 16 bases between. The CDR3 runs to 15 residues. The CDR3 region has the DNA TGTGCCAGCAGCCCTGACAATAAGCCATACAATGAGCAGTTCTTC. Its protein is CASSPDNKPYNEQFF.

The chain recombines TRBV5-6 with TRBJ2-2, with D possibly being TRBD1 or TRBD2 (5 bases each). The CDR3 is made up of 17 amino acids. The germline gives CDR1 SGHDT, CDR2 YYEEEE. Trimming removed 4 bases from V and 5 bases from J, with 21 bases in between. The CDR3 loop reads CASSRVIGGLWTGELFF. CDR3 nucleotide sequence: TGTGCCAGCAGCCGTGTAATTGGGGGTCTTTGGACCGGGGAGCTGTTTTTT.

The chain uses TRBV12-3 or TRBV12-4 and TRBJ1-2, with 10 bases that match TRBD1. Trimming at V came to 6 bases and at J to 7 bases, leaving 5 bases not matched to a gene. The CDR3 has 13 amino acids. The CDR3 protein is CASRPTGGGGYTF. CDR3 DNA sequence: TGTGCCAGCAGGCCGACAGGGGGCGGTGGCTACACCTTC.

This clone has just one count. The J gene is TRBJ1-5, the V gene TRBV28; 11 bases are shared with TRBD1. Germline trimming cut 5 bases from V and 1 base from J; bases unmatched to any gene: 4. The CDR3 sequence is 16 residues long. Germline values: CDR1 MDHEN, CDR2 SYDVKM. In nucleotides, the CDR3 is TGTGCCAGCAGTAGGGGGACAGGGGGAAGCAATCAGCCCCAGCATTTT. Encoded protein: CASSRGTGGSNQPQHF. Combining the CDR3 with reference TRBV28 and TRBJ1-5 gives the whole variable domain DVKVTQSSRYLVKRTGEKVFLECVQDMDHENMFWYRQDPGLGLRLIYFSYDVKMKEKGDIPEGYSVSREKKERFSLILESASTNQTSMYLCASSRGTGGSNQPQHFGDGTRLSIL.

The CDR3, as DNA: TGTGCCTGGAACAGACAGCCCCACTCCTACGAGCAGTACTTC. Amino acids: CAWNRQPHSYEQYF. The J gene is TRBJ2-7, the V gene TRBV30, with D maybe TRBD1 (5 bases). V was pared by 4 bases and J by 0 bases, with 13 bases between. The CDR3 contains 14 residues. CDR1 and CDR2 from the germline V gene are GTSNPN and SVGIG (reference sequence).

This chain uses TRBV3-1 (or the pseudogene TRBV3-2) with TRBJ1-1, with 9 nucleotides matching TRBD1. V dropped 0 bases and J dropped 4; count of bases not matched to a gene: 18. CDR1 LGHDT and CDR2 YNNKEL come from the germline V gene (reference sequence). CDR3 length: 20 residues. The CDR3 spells CASSQELSCYRGRDSTEAFF. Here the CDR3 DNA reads TGTGCCAGCAGCCAAGAGCTCTCTTGTTACAGGGGGCGCGATAGCACTGAAGCTTTCTTT.

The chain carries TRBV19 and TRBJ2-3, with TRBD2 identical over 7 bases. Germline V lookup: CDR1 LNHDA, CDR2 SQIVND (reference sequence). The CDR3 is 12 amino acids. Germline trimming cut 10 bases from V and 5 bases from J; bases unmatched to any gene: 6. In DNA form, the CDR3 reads TGTGCCACGGAGGGCGGGGGAGATACGCAGTATTTT. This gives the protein CATEGGGDTQYF. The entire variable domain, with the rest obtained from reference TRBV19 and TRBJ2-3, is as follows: DGGITQSPKYLFRKEGQNVTLSCEQNLNHDAMYWYRQDPGQGLRLIYYSQIVNDFQKGDIAEGYSVSREKKESFPLTVTSAQKNPTAFYLCATEGGGDTQYFGPGTRLTVL.

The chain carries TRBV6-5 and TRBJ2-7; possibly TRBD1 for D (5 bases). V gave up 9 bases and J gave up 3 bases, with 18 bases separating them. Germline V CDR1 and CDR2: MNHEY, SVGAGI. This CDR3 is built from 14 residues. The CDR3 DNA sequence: TGTGCCAGTAAGACAGTACCTTACCTCTACGAGCAGTACTTC. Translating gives CASKTVPYLYEQYF.

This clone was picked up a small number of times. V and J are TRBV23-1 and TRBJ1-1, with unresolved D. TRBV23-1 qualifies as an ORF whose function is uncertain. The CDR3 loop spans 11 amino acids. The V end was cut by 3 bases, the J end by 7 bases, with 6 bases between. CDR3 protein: CASSHRDEAFF. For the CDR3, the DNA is TGCGCCAGCAGTCATCGGGATGAAGCTTTCTTT.

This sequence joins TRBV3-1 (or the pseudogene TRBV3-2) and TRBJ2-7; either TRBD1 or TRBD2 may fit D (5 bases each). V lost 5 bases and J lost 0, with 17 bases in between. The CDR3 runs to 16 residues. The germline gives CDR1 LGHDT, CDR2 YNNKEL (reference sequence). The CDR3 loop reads CASSLQPGRDSYEQYF. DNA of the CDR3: TGTGCCAGCAGCTTGCAGCCGGGACGGGACTCCTACGAGCAGTACTTC.